These T cell receptor beta chains were read from a single sample in a study of T cells in Graves' hyperthyroidism and ophthalmopathy. TCRdb independently ran MiXCR on the multiplex PCR reads; one entry per CDR3 protein. This table has 460,000 or so distinct CDR3 sequences, 13% to 15% appearing once. The sample comprised blood. Receptor source: a woman aged 18-29 years with Graves' hyperthyroidism. Both conserved end residues are part of each CDR3. The order of the fields is J gene, D gene, V gene, clone size, CDR3 DNA, CDR3 protein. The D gene is left open where the match is weak. The size of a clone is reported for some rows only, either as once, few or many, or as a class for expanded clones.

J: TRBJ1-1; D: NA; V: TRBV12-3/TRBV12-4; size: few; DNA: TGTGCCAGCACCCCTGAGGGGGATGAAGCTTTCTTT; CDR3: CASTPEGDEAFF
J: TRBJ2-2; D: TRBD1; V: TRBV24-1; size: many; DNA: TGTGCCACCTCCCAGACAGGGCTCACCGGGGAGCTGTTTTTT; CDR3: CATSQTGLTGELFF
J: TRBJ1-1; D: NA; V: TRBV6-1; size: NA; DNA: TGTGCCAGCATTCAGGGGTGGGGGAACACTGAAGCTTTCTTT; CDR3: CASIQGWGNTEAFF
J: TRBJ2-6; D: NA; V: TRBV19; size: many; DNA: TGTGCCAGTAGTAGCTCATGGGGCCAGACCACGTCTGGGGCCAACGTCCTGACTTTC; CDR3: CASSSSWGQTTSGANVLTF
J: TRBJ1-2; D: NA; V: TRBV5-1; size: NA; DNA: NA; CDR3: CASSIGTSWEQFFGTGRGYTF
J: TRBJ1-2; D: TRBD1; V: TRBV12-3/TRBV12-4; size: many; DNA: TGTGCCAGCAGTTTACAGAGGGGGCGCTATGGCTACACCTTC; CDR3: CASSLQRGRYGYTF
J: TRBJ1-4; D: NA; V: TRBV11-1; size: many; DNA: TGTGCCAGCACCCCCTCGGACAGAACTAATGAAAAACTGTTTTTT; CDR3: CASTPSDRTNEKLFF
J: TRBJ1-2; D: TRBD1; V: TRBV28; size: many; DNA: TGTGCCAGCAGTCCAACAGGGGGCCCCTTTGACTATGGCTACACCTTC; CDR3: CASSPTGGPFDYGYTF
J: TRBJ1-6; D: NA; V: TRBV28; size: many; DNA: TGTGCCAGCAGTTTAGGGCTGACAAGAAATTCACCCCTCCACTTT; CDR3: CASSLGLTRNSPLHF
J: TRBJ1-5; D: TRBD1; V: TRBV30; size: many; DNA: TGTGCCTGGAGCGATGACAGGGTAGGCCAGCCCCAGCATTTT; CDR3: CAWSDDRVGQPQHF
J: TRBJ2-2; D: NA; V: TRBV18; size: many; DNA: TGTGCCAGCTCACTCGGAGCCGCGGAGCTGTTTTTT; CDR3: CASSLGAAELFF
J: TRBJ2-7; D: NA; V: TRBV7-2; size: few; DNA: TGTGCCAGCAGCTCCAGGACAGTAAGCTCCTACGAGCAGTACTTC; CDR3: CASSSRTVSSYEQYF
J: TRBJ2-7; D: NA; V: TRBV5-1; size: NA; DNA: TGCGCCAGCAGCTACACCTCACTAGGGCCCTACGAGCAGTACTTC; CDR3: CASSYTSLGPYEQYF
J: TRBJ2-7; D: NA; V: TRBV12-3/TRBV12-4; size: many; DNA: TGTGCCAGCAGGGGACCTGGCGAGCAGTACTTC; CDR3: CASRGPGEQYF
J: TRBJ1-1; D: NA; V: TRBV11-2; size: many; DNA: TGTGCCAGCAGCTCGCACGTTGGAGAAGCTTTCTTT; CDR3: CASSSHVGEAFF
J: TRBJ2-5; D: NA; V: TRBV4-2; size: NA; DNA: TGTGCCAGCAGCCAAGACCGGATCGAAGAGACCCAGTACTTC; CDR3: CASSQDRIEETQYF
J: TRBJ2-2; D: TRBD2; V: TRBV12-3/TRBV12-4; size: NA; DNA: TGTGCCAGCAGCTTGGGACTAGCGGGAGGCCCTAGGGGGGAGCTGTTTTTT; CDR3: CASSLGLAGGPRGELFF
J: TRBJ2-7; D: TRBD1; V: TRBV14; size: many; DNA: TGTGCCAGCAGCCAAGCGGGGACAGGCGCCGGATACGAGCAGTACTTC; CDR3: CASSQAGTGAGYEQYF
J: TRBJ2-1; D: NA; V: TRBV20-1; size: many; DNA: TGCAGTGCTAGACGACAAGGGAATGAGCAGTTCTTC; CDR3: CSARRQGNEQFF
J: TRBJ2-1; D: TRBD2; V: TRBV14; size: many; DNA: TGTGCCAGCAGCCCCTTTGCGGGAGCGGGGAATGAGCAGTTCTTC; CDR3: CASSPFAGAGNEQFF
J: TRBJ1-4; D: NA; V: TRBV7-9; size: NA; DNA: TGTGCCAGCAGCTCAGGGAAAGGGGAGGATGAAAAACTGTTTTTT; CDR3: CASSSGKGEDEKLFF
J: TRBJ2-2; D: TRBD1; V: TRBV30; size: many; DNA: TGTGCCTGGATCAGGGGGCGACTTGGCACCGGGGAGCTGTTTTTT; CDR3: CAWIRGRLGTGELFF
J: TRBJ2-7; D: TRBD2; V: TRBV7-9; size: NA; DNA: TGTGCCAGCAGTATCTCCGGGACTAGCGGGGAGCAGTACTTC; CDR3: CASSISGTSGEQYF
J: TRBJ2-3; D: NA; V: TRBV12-5; size: NA; DNA: TGTGCTAGTGGTTTGGGCGACCCTAGCACAGACGCGCAGTATTTT; CDR3: CASGLGDPSTDAQYF
J: TRBJ1-5; D: NA; V: TRBV19; size: many; DNA: TGTGCCAGTAGTCCTTCATCGCCTCCGGGGGCCCAGCATTTT; CDR3: CASSPSSPPGAQHF
J: TRBJ2-3; D: NA; V: TRBV19; size: NA; DNA: TGTGCCAGTAGTGAATTACAAGATACGCAGTATTTT; CDR3: CASSELQDTQYF
J: TRBJ2-7; D: NA; V: TRBV29-1; size: many; DNA: TGCAGCGTTGAGCTTCAGGGGCAGTTGGTAGCCTACGAGCAGTACTTC; CDR3: CSVELQGQLVAYEQYF
J: TRBJ1-4; D: NA; V: TRBV2; size: many; DNA: TGTGCCAGGTCGGGGGCAACTAATGAAAAACTGTTTTTT; CDR3: CARSGATNEKLFF
J: TRBJ2-1; D: TRBD2; V: TRBV12-5; size: many; DNA: TGTGCTAGTGGTGGAGACTTAGCGGGAGGGCCGGGTTACAATGAGCAGTTCTTC; CDR3: CASGGDLAGGPGYNEQFF
J: TRBJ2-5; D: TRBD1; V: TRBV20-1; size: NA; DNA: TGCAGTGCGGGGGGACAGGGCAGCGAGACCCAGTACTTC; CDR3: CSAGGQGSETQYF
J: TRBJ1-5; D: TRBD1; V: TRBV6-4; size: NA; DNA: TGTGCCAGCAGTGACCACACAGGGGATCAGCCCCAGCATTTT; CDR3: CASSDHTGDQPQHF
J: TRBJ2-2; D: NA; V: TRBV3-1; size: few; DNA: TGTGCCAGCAGCCAAATCGGGACGAACACCGGGGAGCTGTTTTTT; CDR3: CASSQIGTNTGELFF
J: TRBJ2-3; D: NA; V: TRBV18; size: NA; DNA: TGTGCCAGCTCCCTAGGACAGTCTAGCACAGATGCGCAGTATTTT; CDR3: CASSLGQSSTDAQYF
J: TRBJ1-1; D: NA; V: TRBV5-1; size: many; DNA: TGCGCCAGCAGCGGTCAAGGGACGAACACTGAAGCTTTCTTT; CDR3: CASSGQGTNTEAFF
J: TRBJ2-1; D: TRBD2; V: TRBV3-1; size: many; DNA: TGTGCCAGCAGCCAAGCGATACCGGGACTAGCGGGAGGTAACAATGAGCAGTTCTTC; CDR3: CASSQAIPGLAGGNNEQFF
J: TRBJ2-2; D: NA; V: TRBV13; size: many; DNA: TGTGCCTCAAAAGGACGGGGGTACGCGAACACCGGGGAGCTGTTTTTT; CDR3: CASKGRGYANTGELFF